This T cell receptor (beta chain) was sequenced in a study of T cell responses to AZD1222 COVID-19 vaccine. Study observations and caveats: Spike was spanned by vaccine-associated CD4 TCRs, which were dominant at 160-218 and 743-854. A reported finding is that nearly half of spike-specific TCRs target unmutated variant regions. At baseline, seropositivity was found in only a handful of AZD1222 recipients. Scientists sampled the repertoires only once the peak T cell response had passed.

Method: immunoSEQ multiplex PCR; TCRdb's copy keeps in-frame clones and lacks some. The table includes approximately 150,000 clones, around 88% detected once. CDR3 length: 13 amino acids. V lost 4 bases to trimming and J lost 4 bases, with 9 bases between them. The germline V gene has CDR1 SGDLS and CDR2 YYNGEE. Points on this clone: Its antigen is as yet unknown.

V and J are TRBV9 and TRBJ2-1; D is undetermined. This sample comprised peripheral blood, obtained on day 0 of MenACWY control vaccination. This receptor was obtained from an adult in good health. The CDR3 sequence is CASSPQIYNEQFF. The CDR3 bases are TGTGCCAGCAGCCCCCAGATATACAATGAGCAGTTCTTC.